A selection of T cell receptor beta chains follows, all from one sample in a study of T cells in Graves' hyperthyroidism and ophthalmopathy. From the multiplex PCR reads, TCRdb called clonotypes with MiXCR, one entry per CDR3 protein. The table records over 450,000 distinct CDR3 sequences, about 15% of them present only once. Sequenced sample: blood. These receptors all come from a woman younger than 30 with Graves' ophthalmopathy. CDR3s include the opening cysteine and the closing phenylalanine or tryptophan. D genes are given only for firm matches. Size values are once, few and many counts, or a class for expanded clones, and some rows have none.

clone_size	v_call	j_call	d_call	cdr3_aa	cdr3_nt
many	TRBV2	TRBJ2-5	TRBD1	CASSRTGAPERGETQYF	TGTGCCAGCTCCAGGACAGGGGCCCCGGAACGGGGGGAGACCCAGTACTTC
few	TRBV5-1	TRBJ1-1	-	CASSPAPGGTEAFF	TGCGCCAGCAGCCCCGCGCCGGGAGGCACTGAAGCTTTCTTT
few	TRBV5-6	TRBJ2-3	-	CASSSAPQDTQYF	TGTGCCAGCAGCTCCGCCCCCCAAGATACGCAGTATTTT
-	TRBV6-2/TRBV6-3	TRBJ2-1	TRBD2	CASSAYRELRRLAGGSNEQFF	TGTGCCAGCAGTGCCTACAGGGAATTACGAAGGCTAGCGGGAGGTAGCAATGAGCAGTTCTTC
-	TRBV29-1	TRBJ1-2	-	CSVNKDVGYTF	TGCAGCGTTAATAAGGACGTGGGCTACACCTTC
few	TRBV29-1	TRBJ2-5	-	CSVEVGGVKLETQYF	TGCAGCGTTGAAGTTGGAGGGGTGAAGCTGGAGACCCAGTACTTC
many	TRBV7-2	TRBJ2-3	-	CASSSPREQAEDTQYF	TGTGCCAGCAGCTCCCCCCGTGAACAAGCGGAAGATACGCAGTATTTT
-	TRBV7-2	TRBJ2-1	-	CASSPRLGSYNEQLF	TGTGCCAGCAGTCCCAGACTGGGCTCCTACAATGAGCAGCTCTTC
many	TRBV7-3	TRBJ1-1	-	CASSLGGNMNTEAFF	TGTGCCAGCAGCTTGGGCGGGAATATGAACACTGAAGCTTTCTTT
many	TRBV12-3/TRBV12-4	TRBJ2-1	-	CASSFLGNGYNEQFF	TGTGCCAGCAGTTTTTTGGGAAATGGCTACAATGAGCAGTTCTTC
many	TRBV20-1	TRBJ1-6	TRBD1	CSGGQENSPLHF	TGCAGTGGGGGACAGGAGAATTCACCCCTCCACTTT
many	TRBV10-3	TRBJ1-2	TRBD1	CAISDGTGTGYTF	TGTGCCATCAGTGACGGGACAGGGACTGGCTACACCTTC
-	TRBV4-1	TRBJ2-7	TRBD2	CASSPRTSGSPYEQYF	TGCGCCAGCAGCCCCCGGACTAGCGGGAGTCCCTACGAGCAGTACTTC
few	TRBV5-8	TRBJ2-1	-	CASSSENPYNEQFF	TGTGCCAGCAGCTCGGAAAACCCCTACAATGAGCAGTTCTTC
-	TRBV9	TRBJ2-5	TRBD1	CASSPNTPGQSILTQYF	TGTGCCAGCAGTCCTAATACCCCGGGACAGTCCATTTTGACCCAGTACTTC
many	TRBV20-1	TRBJ2-7	TRBD2	CSADGGYEQYF	TGCAGCGCAGACGGGGGGTACGAGCAGTACTTC
many	TRBV5-1	TRBJ2-3	TRBD2	CASKPLGGVTTDTQYF	TGCGCCAGCAAACCTCTTGGGGGGGTAACCACAGATACGCAGTATTTT
-	TRBV11-2	TRBJ2-2	-	CASSPGVGLFF	TGTGCCAGCAGCCCAGGGGTTGGGCTGTTTTTT
-	TRBV20-1	TRBJ1-5	-	CSARDPGAYSNQPQHF	TGCAGTGCTAGAGATCCGGGAGCGTATAGCAATCAGCCCCAGCATTTT
many	TRBV12-3/TRBV12-4	TRBJ1-6	TRBD1	CASSSTDRSPLHF	TGTGCCAGCAGCTCCACGGACAGGTCACCCCTCCACTTT
many	TRBV4-1	TRBJ2-3	TRBD2	CASSQDRLAGYTDTQYF	TGCGCCAGCAGCCAAGATAGGCTAGCGGGCTACACAGATACGCAGTATTTT
many	TRBV6-1	TRBJ2-5	-	CASSELFGGLQETQYF	TGTGCCAGCAGTGAACTTTTTGGCGGGCTGCAAGAGACCCAGTACTTC
-	TRBV24-1	TRBJ2-7	TRBD2	CATSGGTSGSVYEQYF	TGTGCCACCAGTGGTGGGACTAGCGGGAGTGTCTACGAGCAGTACTTC
-	TRBV4-1	TRBJ1-1	TRBD1	CASSQLDRGGGSTEAFF	TGCGCCAGCAGCCAACTGGACAGGGGGGGAGGTAGCACTGAAGCTTTCTTT
few	TRBV29-1	TRBJ2-1	TRBD2	CSGVGLAGIDEQFF	TGCAGCGGGGTAGGACTAGCGGGAATCGATGAGCAGTTCTTC
-	TRBV15	TRBJ2-1	TRBD1	CATSKSGDRVNEQFF	TGTGCCACCAGCAAGTCGGGGGACAGGGTCAATGAGCAGTTCTTC
many	TRBV6-5	TRBJ2-7	TRBD1	CASSYGPGQGAYEQYF	TGTGCCAGCAGTTACGGTCCAGGACAGGGGGCCTACGAGCAGTACTTC
few	TRBV27	TRBJ1-6	-	CASSWLGGPDSPLHF	TGTGCCAGCAGCTGGTTGGGGGGCCCCGATTCACCCCTCCACTTT